This entry features one T cell receptor beta chain sequence. This entry comes from a study of OX40 agonist ivuxolimab in advanced cancers. Study background: Patients received the agonistic anti-OX40 (CD134) antibody ivuxolimab. At 0.01 to 10 mg/kg, ivuxolimab was administered intravenously to patients every 2 weeks. Partial responses were seen in three patients, one with hepatocellular carcinoma and two with cutaneous melanoma.

The data were produced by immunoSEQ multiplex PCR, yet TCRdb's version contains in-frame clones alone and is incomplete. The sample holds approximately 91,000 clones; roughly 86% are singletons and the top ten take roughly 4.5%. This sequence was found in an adult with an advanced solid tumor such as melanoma, head and neck, liver or kidney cancer. This specimen was CD4+ or CD8+ T cells sorted from blood, taken in a trial of the OX40 agonist ivuxolimab.

The CDR3 sequence is CASSLGLGGQETQYF. The CDR3 DNA reads as TGCGCCAGCAGCCTTGGACTAGGGGGCCAAGAGACCCAGTACTTC. The gene calls are TRBV5-1 and TRBJ2-5; TRBD2 might be the D (7 bases). V dropped 4 bases and J dropped 1 base, with 14 bases sitting between them. The CDR3 runs 15 residues. Germline V gene sequence: CDR1 SGHRS, CDR2 YFSETQ. Combining the CDR3 with reference TRBV5-1 and TRBJ2-5 gives the whole variable domain KAGVTQTPRYLIKTRGQQVTLSCSPISGHRSVSWYQQTPGQGLQFLFEYFSETQRNKGNFPGRFSGRQFSNSRSEMNVSTLELGDSALYLCASSLGLGGQETQYFGPGTRLLVL.